At least ten counts were recorded for the clone carrying this T cell receptor beta chain. What it binds is unknown. Regions amplified from RNA transcripts were the TCR beta CDR3 regions. The primer set for the first-round RT-PCR of the TCR CDR3 was HTBI. TCRdb ran MiXCR on the multiplex PCR reads and lists one entry per CDR3 protein. Found here are 750,000 to 950,000 distinct CDR3 sequences, 35% to 40% of them singletons; the top ten hold around 10%. The sample originates from a study of T cells in Graves' hyperthyroidism and ophthalmopathy. Findings and caveats of the study: Ophthalmopathy and stable hyperthyroidism were separated by a 13 V-J model.

The CDR3 has 15 residues. Germline CDR1 and CDR2: DFQATT and SNEGSKA (reference sequence). V lost 2 bases to trimming and J lost 7 bases; unmatched junction nucleotides: 10. V is TRBV20-1 and J is TRBJ1-5; 8 positions agree with TRBD1. Sample: blood. This clonotype originated in a man aged 18 to 29 with Graves' hyperthyroidism. The CDR3 sequence: CSARLNGQGHQPQHF. The DNA for the CDR3 is TGCAGTGCTAGACTGAATGGACAGGGACACCAGCCCCAGCATTTT.